The entry below describes one TCR beta chain. This clone was detected ten times or more. This receptor's antigen is unknown. No base quality information exists; no much larger clone differs at one position. Within the sample, other DNA sequences also encode this same CDR3. V and J lose 3 bases and 0 bases, and a span of 8 bases separates them. Inclusive of the bounding cysteine and phenylalanine, the CDR3 is 14 residues long. Only the CDR3 DNA is retained, 42 bases long and in frame from the first base. The germline V gene specifies MNHEY as CDR1 and SVGAGI as CDR2. This specimen belongs to a study of Ad26.COV2.S vaccination and SARS-CoV-2 variants listed by TCRdb under 2021. At the level of the whole study: Donors in the vaccine arm were drawn from COV1001, a multicentre, randomized, double-blind, placebo-controlled phase I-IIa trial testing Ad26.COV2.S in healthy adults. Ad26.COV2.S was administered intramuscularly at 5 x 10^10 or 1 x 10^11 viral particles, either as a single shot or as two shots given 56 days apart. TCRbeta repertoire sequencing was used to assess the specificity and breadth of SARS-CoV-2-reactive T cell receptors after Ad26.COV2.S vaccination. A total of 32 samples were included in the TCR-sequenced set, comprising around 20 Ad26.COV2.S vaccine recipients, 5 placebo recipients and 8 SARS-CoV-2 convalescent individuals. Participants in the trial were split at random into five groups of five each, receiving low-dose or high-dose Ad26.COV2.S once or twice, or else placebo on both occasions. Investigators did not know the trial group allocation while performing experiments and assessing outcomes. Broader findings and caveats from the paper: Comparing responses between vaccine doses or regimens was not something the study was powered to do. Higher spike-specific TCR breadth was observed in Ad26.COV2.S recipients than in placebo recipients (P = 0.0014). Substantial breadth of spike-specific CD8+ and CD4+ T cell responses was reported after vaccination. Comparable non-spike TCR breadth was observed between vaccine and placebo recipients, consistent with only spike being contained in the vaccine. According to the authors, total T cell responses may have been underestimated by the TCR breadth and depth analyses.

The treatment or condition label, read with the paper, signifies: some 20 received Ad26.COV2.S at low or high dose, single or two shots; about 5 received placebo; per-sample allocation not given. Repertoires of vaccine and placebo recipients were sequenced from samples collected on day 63 after the first injection. Cohort 1b enrolled about 25 adults aged 18-55 years at a single site in Boston, USA, between 29 July and 7 August 2020. Ad26.COV2.S was a replication-incompetent adenovirus type 26 vector expressing a prefusion-stabilized SARS-CoV-2 spike protein from the original Wuhan strain. The immunoSEQ Assay was used to sequence TCRbeta CDR3 regions. After extraction, genomic DNA underwent amplification by bias-controlled multiplex PCR, followed by high-throughput sequencing. On the study's bioinformatics: To quantify the absolute abundance of every unique TCRbeta CDR3 region, sequences were collapsed and filtered. T cell fraction was estimated by normalization of TCRbeta template counts to usable DNA, with usable DNA being measured through amplification of reference genes present in all nucleated cells. Repertoire TCRs were annotated as SARS-CoV-2-specific by exact matching of V gene, CDR3 amino acid sequence and J gene to a known reactive TCR set. MIRA supplied the reference SARS-CoV-2 TCR set, which was filtered for enrichment in COVID-19-positive ImmuneCODE repertoires so that public or cross-reactive TCRs were removed. Using the MIRA antigens, annotated TCRs were further analysed by specific ORF or by position within an ORF. Depth was the summed frequency of annotated unique rearrangements, while breadth was defined as annotated unique rearrangements over total unique productive rearrangements. Two-sided Wilcoxon rank-sum tests were used to compare TCR breadth between groups. In TCRdb, the immuneACCESS table is reduced to in-frame sequences with V and J assigned. These tables do not hold every clone; where another copy was compared, an unresolved V gene accounts for under half, and the others remain unexplained. For V, J and clone size, that table is used; D and trimming come from the DNA. This sample is represented by about 350,000 clones; around 84% of them were singletons. Of the sample, roughly 3.1% falls within the top ten clones.

Sequencing used peripheral blood, obtained in a trial of Ad26.COV2.S vaccine versus placebo. The TCR was taken from a person between 18 and 59 years old who received the Ad26.COV2.S COVID-19 vaccine or a placebo. The chain joins TRBV6-5 to TRBJ1-1; there is no confident call for the D gene. Read as DNA, the sequence is TGTGCCAGCAGTTATGGGCAGGTGAACACTGAAGCTTTCTTT. This yields the protein CASSYGQVNTEAFF.